Listed here are 17 T cell receptor beta chains from one sample, sequenced in a study of OX40 agonist ivuxolimab in advanced cancers. Profiled with immunoSEQ multiplex PCR; TCRdb holds only in-frame clones, not every one. The sample contains about 54,000 clones, nearly 80% of which appear only once. Sequencing used CD4+ or CD8+ T cells sorted from blood, obtained in a trial of the OX40 agonist ivuxolimab. Receptors were obtained from an adult with an advanced solid tumor such as melanoma, head and neck, liver or kidney cancer.

The CDR3 nucleotides read TGTGCCAGCAGCCCCCAGGGATCTGGAGTCTCTGGAAACACCATATATTTT. This codes for CASSPQGSGVSGNTIYF. The V gene is TRBV9, the J gene TRBJ1-3; possibly TRBD1 for D (5 bases). V was cut by 4 bases and J by 0 bases, with 17 bases left in between. Germline CDR1 and CDR2: SGDLS and YYNGEE. This CDR3 is built from 17 residues.

The rearrangement joins TRBV5-1 to TRBJ2-1; 9 nucleotides match TRBD2. CDR1 and CDR2 from the germline V gene are SGHRS and YFSETQ. Losses at the gene ends were 4 bases for V and 5 bases for J; bases not matched to a gene: 7. The CDR3 is 15 amino acids. This chain's CDR3 is CASSELAGLDNEQFF. In nucleotides, the CDR3 is TGCGCCAGCAGCGAACTAGCGGGCTTAGACAATGAGCAGTTCTTC.

This sequence joins TRBV15 and TRBJ1-2; 7 bases match TRBD1. Unmatched junction bases numbered 25, after V lost 5 bases and J lost 1 base. Germline CDR1 and CDR2: LNHNV and YYDKDF (reference sequence). This CDR3 is 21 amino acids long. In DNA form, the CDR3 reads TGTGCCACCAGCCCTACTACGAGGGGGCGGGGAAGAAATAAAGTTAACTATGGCTACACCTTC. Its protein product is CATSPTTRGRGRNKVNYGYTF.

The chain uses TRBV5-4 and TRBJ2-3; D is possibly TRBD1 or TRBD2 (5 bases each). The CDR3 covers 12 residues. Per the germline V gene, CDR1 is SGHNT and CDR2 is YYREEE (reference sequence). V dropped 3 bases and J dropped 10 bases, with 12 bases sitting between them. CDR3 loop: CASSWDRVAQYF. In nucleotides, the CDR3 is TGTGCCAGCAGCTGGGACCGGGTGGCGCAGTATTTT. Filled out from reference TRBV5-4 and TRBJ2-3, the complete variable domain reads ETGVTQSPTHLIKTRGQQVTLRCSSQSGHNTVSWYQQALGQGPQFIFQYYREEENGRGNFPPRFSGLQFPNYSSELNVNALELDDSALYLCASSWDRVAQYFGPGTRLTVL.

This sequence joins TRBV25-1 and TRBJ2-3; 7 bases align to TRBD2. The ends lost 2 bases at V and 9 bases at J; junction bases unmatched: 5. This CDR3 spans 13 amino acids. Germline V gene lookup returns CDR1 MGHDK and CDR2 SYGVNS. The CDR3 spells CASSEDGTKTQYF. CDR3 nucleotide sequence: TGTGCCAGCAGTGAAGATGGGACTAAGACGCAGTATTTT.

A remark on this clone: The sample contains more than one DNA sequence encoding this CDR3. The V gene is TRBV29-1, the J gene TRBJ1-5, with a weak D call TRBD1 (5 bases). Germline V gives CDR1 SQVTM, CDR2 ANQGSEA. There are 14 residues in the CDR3. Trimming took off 4 bases at V and 1 base at J, with 11 bases between the two ends. The CDR3 region is CSVGAGPSNQPQHF. The CDR3 DNA is TGCAGCGTTGGTGCGGGGCCGAGCAATCAGCCCCAGCATTTT.

The CDR3 region has the DNA TGTGCTAGTGGTTTGGGACAGGGCGGAAGAGAGACCCAGTACTTC. This translates into CASGLGQGGRETQYF. This sequence joins TRBV12-5 and TRBJ2-5, with TRBD1 identical over 7 bases. The CDR3 has 15 residues. CDR1 and CDR2 (germline): LGHNT, FRNRAP. With V trimmed by 1 base and J by 4 bases, 6 bases remained unmatched.

J is TRBJ1-4 and V is TRBV28; TRBD1 aligns across 8 bases. Germline V gives CDR1 MDHEN, CDR2 SYDVKM. V trimming: 8 bases; J trimming: 6 bases; junction bases outside the gene matches: 5. The CDR3 runs 13 residues. CDR3 nucleotide sequence: TGTGCCAGCCTGGACAGGGCGGATGAAAAACTGTTTTTT. Translation: CASLDRADEKLFF. Combining the CDR3 with reference TRBV28 and TRBJ1-4 gives the whole variable domain DVKVTQSSRYLVKRTGEKVFLECVQDMDHENMFWYRQDPGLGLRLIYFSYDVKMKEKGDIPEGYSVSREKKERFSLILESASTNQTSMYLCASLDRADEKLFFGSGTQLSVL.

The CDR3 sequence: CASIRLYAETDTQYF. CDR3 in DNA: TGTGCCAGCATCAGACTTTATGCAGAGACAGATACGCAGTATTTT. V and J are TRBV2 and TRBJ2-3; D is ambiguous. The V gene lost 7 bases and the J gene lost 3 bases, with 17 bases spanning the gap. The CDR3 has 15 amino acids. Germline assignment: CDR1 SNHLY and CDR2 FYNNEI. Full variable domain (missing parts from reference TRBV2 and TRBJ2-3): EPEVTQTPSHQVTQMGQEVILRCVPISNHLYFYWYRQILGQKVEFLVSFYNNEISEKSEIFDDQFSVERPDGSNFTLKIRSTKLEDSAMYFCASIRLYAETDTQYFGPGTRLTVL.

This clone was detected a few times. The chain uses TRBV7-2 and TRBJ2-3; D remains unclear. Germline V CDR1 and CDR2: SGHTA, FQGNSA. With 5 bases removed from V and 0 bases from J, the gap between germline ends came to 6 bases. This CDR3 has 13 amino acids. CDR3 DNA sequence: TGTGCCAGCAGCGCCACTAGCACAGATACGCAGTATTTT. It encodes CASSATSTDTQYF.

This clone was detected once. J is TRBJ2-1 and V is TRBV7-8; the D gene could be TRBD1 or TRBD2 (6 bases each). Deletions cut 3 bases from V and 0 bases from J, with 15 bases between. Germline-derived CDR1 and CDR2 are SGHVS and FQNEAQ. CDR3 size: 17 residues. For the CDR3, the DNA is TGTGCCAGCAGCTTCTTAGGGGGGCAAATCTCCTACAATGAGCAGTTCTTC. Its protein is CASSFLGGQISYNEQFF.

This clone was seen only a few times. The V call is TRBV10-3, the J call TRBJ1-1; D possibly corresponds to TRBD1 (5 bases). With 7 bases removed from V and 2 bases from J, the gap between germline ends came to 14 bases. CDR3 size: 14 residues. The germline V gene encodes CDR1 ENHRY and CDR2 SYGVKD. The CDR3 protein is CAITVGGINTEAFF. The CDR3 nucleotides read TGTGCCATCACCGTGGGGGGTATTAACACTGAAGCTTTCTTT.

The chain is built from TRBV6-5 and TRBJ2-5, with unresolved D. The germline CDR1 and CDR2 sequences are MNHEY and SVGAGI. V shed 6 bases and J shed 4 bases, with 18 bases lying between them. The CDR3 sequence is 15 residues long. The chain's CDR3 is CASRGRATATETQYF. CDR3 coding DNA: TGTGCCAGCAGGGGTCGGGCCACTGCCACAGAGACCCAGTACTTC.

The chain combines TRBV28 with TRBJ2-3; perhaps TRBD2 as D (6 bases). The germline V and J ends were trimmed by 5 bases and 2 bases, with 17 bases remaining between them. The CDR3 length is 16 residues. Looked up from germline, CDR1 is MDHEN and CDR2 is SYDVKM. The CDR3 loop is CASSPLGGSPTDTQYF. CDR3 DNA sequence: TGTGCCAGCAGTCCCCTTGGGGGGAGCCCCACAGATACGCAGTATTTT.

The chain employs TRBV10-2 and TRBJ2-3; 8 nucleotides agree with TRBD2. Germline loops: CDR1 WSHSY, CDR2 SAAADI. The CDR3 sequence is 17 residues long. Trimming took 1 base from V and 3 from J; bases not matched to a gene: 9. The CDR3 is CASSEWRLARATDTQYF. In DNA form, the CDR3 reads TGCGCCAGCAGTGAGTGGAGACTAGCGAGGGCTACAGATACGCAGTATTTT.

The CDR3 region has the DNA TGCGCCAGCAGCCCTGACAGCTATGGCTACACCTTC. This translates into CASSPDSYGYTF. The genes are TRBV5-1 and TRBJ1-2; possible D gene TRBD1, 5 bases. The CDR3 sequence is 12 residues long. CDR1 is SGHRS and CDR2 is YFSETQ in the germline V gene. V lost 4 bases and J 4 bases, leaving 8 bases between the germline ends.

V gene TRBV19 combines with J gene TRBJ1-3; possibly TRBD1 for D (5 bases). CDR1 is LNHDA, CDR2 SQIVND, per germline (reference sequence). Trimming stripped 3 bases from V and 3 bases from J, with 9 bases between. The CDR3 consists of 14 residues. This CDR3 reads CASSMRGFGNTIYF. CDR3 DNA: TGTGCCAGTAGTATGAGGGGATTTGGAAACACCATATATTTT.